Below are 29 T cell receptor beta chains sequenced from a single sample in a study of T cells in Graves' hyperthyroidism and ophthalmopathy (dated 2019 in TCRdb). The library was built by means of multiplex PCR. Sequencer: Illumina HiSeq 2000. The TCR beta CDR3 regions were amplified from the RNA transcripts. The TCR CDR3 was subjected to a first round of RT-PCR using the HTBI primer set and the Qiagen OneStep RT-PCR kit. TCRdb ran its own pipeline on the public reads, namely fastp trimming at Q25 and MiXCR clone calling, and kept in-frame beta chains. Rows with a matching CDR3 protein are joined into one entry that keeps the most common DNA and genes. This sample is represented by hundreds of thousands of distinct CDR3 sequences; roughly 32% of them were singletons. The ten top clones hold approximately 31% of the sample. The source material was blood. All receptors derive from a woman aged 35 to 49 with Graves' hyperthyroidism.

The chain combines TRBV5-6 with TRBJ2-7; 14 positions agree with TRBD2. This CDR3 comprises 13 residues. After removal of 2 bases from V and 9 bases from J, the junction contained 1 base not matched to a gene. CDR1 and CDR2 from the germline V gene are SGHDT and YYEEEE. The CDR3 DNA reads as TGTGCCAGCAGCTTCGGACTAGCGGGGGGGCAGTACTTC. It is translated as CASSFGLAGGQYF.

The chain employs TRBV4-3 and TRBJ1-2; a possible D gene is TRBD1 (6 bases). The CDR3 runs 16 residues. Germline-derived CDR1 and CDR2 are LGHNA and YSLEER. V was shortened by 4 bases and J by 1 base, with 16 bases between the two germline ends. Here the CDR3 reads CASSLWTDNFNYGYTF. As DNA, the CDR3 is TGCGCCAGCAGCCTTTGGACAGACAACTTTAACTATGGCTACACCTTC.

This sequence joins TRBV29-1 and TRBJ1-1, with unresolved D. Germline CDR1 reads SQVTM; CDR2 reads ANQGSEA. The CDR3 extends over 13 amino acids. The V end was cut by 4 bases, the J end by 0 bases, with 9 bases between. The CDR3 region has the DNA TGCAGCGTTGTAATGGGGATGAACACTGAAGCTTTCTTT. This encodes CSVVMGMNTEAFF.

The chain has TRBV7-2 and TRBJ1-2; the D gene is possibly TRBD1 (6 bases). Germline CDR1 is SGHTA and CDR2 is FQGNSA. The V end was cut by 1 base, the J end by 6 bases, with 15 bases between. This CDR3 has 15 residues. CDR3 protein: CASSLGITGWDGYTF. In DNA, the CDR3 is TGTGCCAGCAGCTTAGGAATAACAGGGTGGGATGGCTACACCTTC.

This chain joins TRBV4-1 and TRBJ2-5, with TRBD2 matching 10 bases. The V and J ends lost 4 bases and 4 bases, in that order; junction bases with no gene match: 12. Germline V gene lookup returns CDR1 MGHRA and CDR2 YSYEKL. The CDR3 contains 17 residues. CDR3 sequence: CASSLARSGGERETQYF. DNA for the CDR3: TGCGCCAGCAGCCTTGCCAGGAGCGGGGGGGAAAGAGAGACCCAGTACTTC.

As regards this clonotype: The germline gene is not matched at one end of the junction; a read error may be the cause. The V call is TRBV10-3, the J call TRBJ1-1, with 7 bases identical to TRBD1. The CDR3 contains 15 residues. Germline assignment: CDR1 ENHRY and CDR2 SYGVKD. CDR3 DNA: TGTGCCAGCAGTGGACCCGGGACAGAGAACACTGAAGCTTTCTTT. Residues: CASSGPGTENTEAFF.

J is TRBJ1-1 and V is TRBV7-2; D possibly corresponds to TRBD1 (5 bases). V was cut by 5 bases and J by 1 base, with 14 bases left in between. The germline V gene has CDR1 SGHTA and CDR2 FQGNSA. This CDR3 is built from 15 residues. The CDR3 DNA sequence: TGTGCCAGCAGCCAAGACGATGGACAGAACACTGAAGCTTTCTTT. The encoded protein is CASSQDDGQNTEAFF.

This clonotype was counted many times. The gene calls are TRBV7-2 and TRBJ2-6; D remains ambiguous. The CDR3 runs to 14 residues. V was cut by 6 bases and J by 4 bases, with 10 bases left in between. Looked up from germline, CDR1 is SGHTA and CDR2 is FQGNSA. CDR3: CASSPGSGANVLTF. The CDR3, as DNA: TGTGCCAGCAGTCCCGGGTCCGGGGCCAACGTCCTGACTTTC.

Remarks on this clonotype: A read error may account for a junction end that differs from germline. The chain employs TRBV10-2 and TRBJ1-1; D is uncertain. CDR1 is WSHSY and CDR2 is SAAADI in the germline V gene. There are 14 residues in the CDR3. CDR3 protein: CASSPRWMNTEAFF. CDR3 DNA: TGTGCCAGCAGCCCCCGGTGGATGAACACTGAAGCTTTCTTT.

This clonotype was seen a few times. The CDR3 loop is CASQSSYNSPLHF. In DNA, the CDR3 is TGTGCCAGCCAGAGCTCCTATAATTCACCCCTCCACTTT. The chain employs TRBV7-2 and TRBJ1-6; D remains ambiguous. The CDR3 consists of 13 residues. V lost 8 bases and J 0 bases, leaving 5 bases between the germline ends. Germline CDR1 is SGHTA and CDR2 is FQGNSA.

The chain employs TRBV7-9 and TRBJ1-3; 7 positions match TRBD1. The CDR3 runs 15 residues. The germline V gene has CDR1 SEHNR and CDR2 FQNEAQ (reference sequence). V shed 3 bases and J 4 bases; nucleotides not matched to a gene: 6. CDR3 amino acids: CASSFMATGGNTIYF. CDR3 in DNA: TGTGCCAGCAGCTTTATGGCGACAGGGGGAAACACCATATATTTT.

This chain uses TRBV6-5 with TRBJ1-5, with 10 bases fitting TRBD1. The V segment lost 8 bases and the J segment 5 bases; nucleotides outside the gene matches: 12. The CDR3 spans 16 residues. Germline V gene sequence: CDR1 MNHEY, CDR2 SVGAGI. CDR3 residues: CASCRDRGMVHQPQHF. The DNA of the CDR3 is TGTGCCAGCTGTCGGGACAGGGGTATGGTTCATCAGCCCCAGCATTTT.

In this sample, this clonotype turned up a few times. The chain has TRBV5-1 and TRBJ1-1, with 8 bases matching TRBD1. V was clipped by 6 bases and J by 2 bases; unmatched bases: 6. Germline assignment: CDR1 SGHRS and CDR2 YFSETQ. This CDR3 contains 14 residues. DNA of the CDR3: TGCGCCAGCACCGAGACAGGGGTAAACACTGAAGCTTTCTTT. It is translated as CASTETGVNTEAFF.

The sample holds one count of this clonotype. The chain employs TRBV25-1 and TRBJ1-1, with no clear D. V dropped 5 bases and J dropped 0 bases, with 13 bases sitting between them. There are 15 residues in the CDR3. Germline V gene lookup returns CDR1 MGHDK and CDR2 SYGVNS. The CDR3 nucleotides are TGTGCCAGCAGTTCGACCATAAAGCTGAACACTGAAGCTTTCTTT. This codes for CASSSTIKLNTEAFF.

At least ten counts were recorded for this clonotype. The DNA of the CDR3 is TGTGCCAGCCGCGTTCCCGAAAAACTGTTTTTT. This encodes CASRVPEKLFF. The V call is TRBV12-3 or TRBV12-4, the J call TRBJ1-4, with D unresolved. V dropped 8 bases and J dropped 8 bases, with 9 bases sitting between them. The CDR3 has 11 residues.

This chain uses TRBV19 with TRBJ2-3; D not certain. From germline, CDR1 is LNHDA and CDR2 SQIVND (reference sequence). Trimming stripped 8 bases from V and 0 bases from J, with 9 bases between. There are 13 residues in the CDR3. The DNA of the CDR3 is TGTGCCAGTGAGAATCCTAGCACAGATACGCAGTATTTT. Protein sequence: CASENPSTDTQYF.

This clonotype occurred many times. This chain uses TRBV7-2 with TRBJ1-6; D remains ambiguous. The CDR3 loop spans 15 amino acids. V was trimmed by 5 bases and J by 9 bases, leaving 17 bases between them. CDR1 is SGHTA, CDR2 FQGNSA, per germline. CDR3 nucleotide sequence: TGTGCCAGCAGCCCCCTTCGCGCTGCCGGTTCACCCCTCCACTTT. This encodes CASSPLRAAGSPLHF. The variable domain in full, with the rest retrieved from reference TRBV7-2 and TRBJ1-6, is GAGVSQSPSNKVTEKGKDVELRCDPISGHTALYWYRQSLGQGLEFLIYFQGNSAPDKSGLPSDRFSAERTGGSVSTLTIQRTQQEDSAVYLCASSPLRAAGSPLHFGNGTRLTVT.

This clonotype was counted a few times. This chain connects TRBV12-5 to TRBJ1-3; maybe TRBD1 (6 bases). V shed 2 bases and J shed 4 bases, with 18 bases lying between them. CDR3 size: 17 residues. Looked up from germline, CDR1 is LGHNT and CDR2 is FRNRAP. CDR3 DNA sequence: TGTGCTAGTGGTTTGCCCGTTATCAGGGGATCCGGAAACACCATATATTTT. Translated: CASGLPVIRGSGNTIYF. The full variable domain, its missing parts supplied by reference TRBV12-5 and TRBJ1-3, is DARVTQTPRHKVTEMGQEVTMRCQPILGHNTVFWYRQTMMQGLELLAYFRNRAPLDDSGMPKDRFSAEMPDATLATLKIQPSEPRDSAVYFCASGLPVIRGSGNTIYFGEGSWLTVV.

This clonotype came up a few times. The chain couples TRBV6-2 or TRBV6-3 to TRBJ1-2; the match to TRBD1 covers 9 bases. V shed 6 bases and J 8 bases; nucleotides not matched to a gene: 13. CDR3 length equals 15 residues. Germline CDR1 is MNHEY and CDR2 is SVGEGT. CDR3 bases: TGTGCCAGCAGCCGGAGTTCGGGACAGGGTAGCGGCTACACCTTC. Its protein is CASSRSSGQGSGYTF.

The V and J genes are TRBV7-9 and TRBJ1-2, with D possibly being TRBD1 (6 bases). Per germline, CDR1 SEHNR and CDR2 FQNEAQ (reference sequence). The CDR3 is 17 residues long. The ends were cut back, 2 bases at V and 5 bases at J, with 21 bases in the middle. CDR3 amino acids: CASSLLVPTGLYYGYTF. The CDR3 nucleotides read TGTGCCAGCAGCTTACTAGTACCGACAGGTCTCTATTATGGCTACACCTTC. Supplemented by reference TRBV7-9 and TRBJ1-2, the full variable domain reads DTGVSQNPRHKITKRGQNVTFRCDPISEHNRLYWYRQTLGQGPEFLTYFQNEAQLEKSRLLSDRFSAERPKGSFSTLEIQRTEQGDSAMYLCASSLLVPTGLYYGYTFGSGTRLTVV.

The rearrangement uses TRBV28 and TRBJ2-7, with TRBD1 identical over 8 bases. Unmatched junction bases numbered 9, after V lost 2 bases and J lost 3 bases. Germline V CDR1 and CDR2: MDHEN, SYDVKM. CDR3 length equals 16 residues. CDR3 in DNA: TGTGCCAGCAGTTTACGGCGACGGACAGGGAGCTACGAGCAGTACTTC. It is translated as CASSLRRRTGSYEQYF.

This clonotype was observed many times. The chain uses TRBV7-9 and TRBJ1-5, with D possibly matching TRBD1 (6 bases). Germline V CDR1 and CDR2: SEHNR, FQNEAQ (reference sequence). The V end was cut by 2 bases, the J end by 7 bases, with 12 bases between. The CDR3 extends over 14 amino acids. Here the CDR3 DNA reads TGTGCCAGCAGCTTAATCCAGGGGATCCAGCCCCAGCATTTT. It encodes CASSLIQGIQPQHF.

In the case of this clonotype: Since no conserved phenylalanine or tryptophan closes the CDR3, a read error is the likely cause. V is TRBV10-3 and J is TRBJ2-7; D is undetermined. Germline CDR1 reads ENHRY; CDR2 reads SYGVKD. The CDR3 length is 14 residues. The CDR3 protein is CASSESQSSYEQYL. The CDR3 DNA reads TGTGCCAGCAGTGAGTCCCAGAGCTCCTACGAGCAGTACCTC.

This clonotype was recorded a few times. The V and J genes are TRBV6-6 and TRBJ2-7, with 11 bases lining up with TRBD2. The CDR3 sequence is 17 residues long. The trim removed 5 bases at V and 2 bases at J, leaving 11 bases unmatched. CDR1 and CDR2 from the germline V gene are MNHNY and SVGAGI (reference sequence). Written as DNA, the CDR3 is TGTGCCAGCAGTCAACTCTTCTTAGCGGGAGGGCCCTACGAGCAGTACTTC. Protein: CASSQLFLAGGPYEQYF.

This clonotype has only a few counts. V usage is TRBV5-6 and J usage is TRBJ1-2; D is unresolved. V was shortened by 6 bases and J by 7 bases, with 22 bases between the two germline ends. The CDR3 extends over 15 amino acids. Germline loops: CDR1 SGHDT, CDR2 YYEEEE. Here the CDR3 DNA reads TGTGCCAGCACTCGACCGGGGATTGGGGAGGCTGGCTACACCTTC. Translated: CASTRPGIGEAGYTF. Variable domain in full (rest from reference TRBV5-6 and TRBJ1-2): DAGVTQSPTHLIKTRGQQVTLRCSPKSGHDTVSWYQQALGQGPQFIFQYYEEEERQRGNFPDRFSGHQFPNYSSELNVNALLLGDSALYLCASTRPGIGEAGYTFGSGTRLTVV.

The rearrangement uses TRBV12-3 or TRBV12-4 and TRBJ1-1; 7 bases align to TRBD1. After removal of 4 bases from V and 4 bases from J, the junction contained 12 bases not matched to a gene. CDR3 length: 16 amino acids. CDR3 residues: CASSSRDLAGGTEAFF. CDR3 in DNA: TGTGCCAGCAGTTCCCGGGACCTGGCAGGGGGCACTGAAGCTTTCTTT.

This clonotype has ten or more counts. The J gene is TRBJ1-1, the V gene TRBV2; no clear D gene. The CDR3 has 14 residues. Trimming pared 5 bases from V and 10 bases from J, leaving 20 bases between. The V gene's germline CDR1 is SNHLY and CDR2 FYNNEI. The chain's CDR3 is CASSTSTDAGRAFF. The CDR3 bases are TGTGCCAGCAGTACGAGTACAGATGCGGGTAGAGCTTTCTTT.

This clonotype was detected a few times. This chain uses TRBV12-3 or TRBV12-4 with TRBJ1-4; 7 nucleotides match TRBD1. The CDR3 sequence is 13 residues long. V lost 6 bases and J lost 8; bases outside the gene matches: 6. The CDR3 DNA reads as TGTGCCAGCAGAACTAGGGGGCGAGAAAAACTGTTTTTT. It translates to CASRTRGREKLFF.

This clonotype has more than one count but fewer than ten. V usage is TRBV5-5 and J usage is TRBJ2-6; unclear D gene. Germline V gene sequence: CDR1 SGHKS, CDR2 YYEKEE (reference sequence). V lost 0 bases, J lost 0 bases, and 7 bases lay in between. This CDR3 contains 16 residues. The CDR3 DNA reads TGTGCCAGCAGCTTGGAAGCAGGCTCTGGGGCCAACGTCCTGACTTTC. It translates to CASSLEAGSGANVLTF.